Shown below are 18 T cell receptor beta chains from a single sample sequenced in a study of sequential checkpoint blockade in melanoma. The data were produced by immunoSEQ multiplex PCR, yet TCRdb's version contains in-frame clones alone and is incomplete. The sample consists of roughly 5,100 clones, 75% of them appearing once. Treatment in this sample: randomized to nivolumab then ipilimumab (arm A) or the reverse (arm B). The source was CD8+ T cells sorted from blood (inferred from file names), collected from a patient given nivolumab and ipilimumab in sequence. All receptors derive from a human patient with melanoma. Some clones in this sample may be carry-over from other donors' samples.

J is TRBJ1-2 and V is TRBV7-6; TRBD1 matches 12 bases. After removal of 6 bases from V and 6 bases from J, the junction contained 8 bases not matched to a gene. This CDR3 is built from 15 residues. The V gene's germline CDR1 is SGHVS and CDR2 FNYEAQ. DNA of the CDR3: TGTGCCAGCAGAGCCGGGACAGGGGGCGCGCATGGCTACACCTTC. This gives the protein CASRAGTGGAHGYTF.

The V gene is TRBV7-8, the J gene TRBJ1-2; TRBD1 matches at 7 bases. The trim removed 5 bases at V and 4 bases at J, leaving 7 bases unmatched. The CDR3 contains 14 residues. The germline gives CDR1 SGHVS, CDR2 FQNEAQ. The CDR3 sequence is CASSLTGNPYGYTF. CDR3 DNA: TGTGCCAGCAGCCTGACAGGGAACCCCTATGGCTACACCTTC.

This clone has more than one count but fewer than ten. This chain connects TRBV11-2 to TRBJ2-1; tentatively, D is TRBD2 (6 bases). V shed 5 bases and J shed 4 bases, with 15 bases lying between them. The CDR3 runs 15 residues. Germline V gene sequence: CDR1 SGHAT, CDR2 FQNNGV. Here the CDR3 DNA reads TGTGCCAGCAGCCCCCCGGGACTCCGTTACAATGAGCAGTTCTTC. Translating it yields CASSPPGLRYNEQFF.

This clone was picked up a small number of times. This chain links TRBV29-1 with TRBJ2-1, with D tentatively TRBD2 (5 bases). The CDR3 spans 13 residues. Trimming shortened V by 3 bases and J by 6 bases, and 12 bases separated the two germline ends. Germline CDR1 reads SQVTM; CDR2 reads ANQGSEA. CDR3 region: CSVEGVNANEQFF. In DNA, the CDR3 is TGCAGCGTTGAGGGAGTTAACGCCAATGAGCAGTTCTTC.

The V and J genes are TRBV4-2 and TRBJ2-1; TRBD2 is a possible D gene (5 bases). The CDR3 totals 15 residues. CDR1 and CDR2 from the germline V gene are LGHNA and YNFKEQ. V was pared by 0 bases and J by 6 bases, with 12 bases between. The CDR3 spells CASSQDGGPGNEQFF. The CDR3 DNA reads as TGTGCCAGCAGCCAAGATGGCGGGCCGGGCAATGAGCAGTTCTTC.

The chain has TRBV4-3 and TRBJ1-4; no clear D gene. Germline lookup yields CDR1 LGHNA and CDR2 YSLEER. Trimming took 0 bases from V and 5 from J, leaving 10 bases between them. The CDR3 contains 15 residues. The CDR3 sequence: CASSQDLSLNEKLFF. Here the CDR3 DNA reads TGCGCCAGCAGCCAAGATCTCAGTCTGAATGAAAAACTGTTTTTT.

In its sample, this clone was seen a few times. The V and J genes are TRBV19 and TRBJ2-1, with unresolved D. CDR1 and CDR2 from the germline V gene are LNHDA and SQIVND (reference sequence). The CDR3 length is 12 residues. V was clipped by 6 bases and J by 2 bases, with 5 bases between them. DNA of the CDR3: TGTGCCAGTAGCTCCGCCTACAATGAGCAGTTCTTC. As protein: CASSSAYNEQFF.

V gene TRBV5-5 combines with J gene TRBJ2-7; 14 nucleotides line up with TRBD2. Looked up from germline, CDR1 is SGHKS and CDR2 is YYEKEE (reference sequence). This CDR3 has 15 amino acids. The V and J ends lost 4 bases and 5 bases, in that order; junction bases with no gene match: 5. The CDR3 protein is CASSPTSGGAHEQYF. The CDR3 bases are TGTGCCAGCAGCCCGACTAGCGGGGGGGCCCACGAGCAGTACTTC.

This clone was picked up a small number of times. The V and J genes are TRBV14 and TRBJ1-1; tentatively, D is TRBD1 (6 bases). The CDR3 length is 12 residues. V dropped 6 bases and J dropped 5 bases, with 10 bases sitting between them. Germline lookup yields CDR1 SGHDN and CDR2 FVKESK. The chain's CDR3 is CASRRGGTEAFF. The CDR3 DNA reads TGTGCCAGCAGACGAGGGGGAACTGAAGCTTTCTTT.

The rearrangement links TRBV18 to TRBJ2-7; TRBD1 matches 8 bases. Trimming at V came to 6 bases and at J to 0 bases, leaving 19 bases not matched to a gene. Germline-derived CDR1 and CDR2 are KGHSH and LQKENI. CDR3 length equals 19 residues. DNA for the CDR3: TGTGCCAGCTCCCGCACGGCGGGACAGGTCGGCCCCCTCTCCTACGAGCAGTACTTC. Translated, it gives CASSRTAGQVGPLSYEQYF.

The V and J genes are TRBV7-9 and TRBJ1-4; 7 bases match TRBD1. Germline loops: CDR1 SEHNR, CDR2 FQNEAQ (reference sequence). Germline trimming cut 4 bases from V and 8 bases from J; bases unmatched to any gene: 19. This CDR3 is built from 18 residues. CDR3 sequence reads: CASSSTATGRSLREKLFF. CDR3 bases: TGTGCCAGCAGCTCAACGGCGACAGGGCGCAGCCTTCGGGAAAAACTGTTTTTT.

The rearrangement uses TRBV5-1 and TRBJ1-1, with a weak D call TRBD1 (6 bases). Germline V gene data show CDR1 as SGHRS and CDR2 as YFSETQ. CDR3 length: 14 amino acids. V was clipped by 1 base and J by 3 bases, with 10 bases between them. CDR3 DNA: TGCGCCAGCAGCTTGAGACAGGTGGACACTGAAGCTTTCTTT. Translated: CASSLRQVDTEAFF.

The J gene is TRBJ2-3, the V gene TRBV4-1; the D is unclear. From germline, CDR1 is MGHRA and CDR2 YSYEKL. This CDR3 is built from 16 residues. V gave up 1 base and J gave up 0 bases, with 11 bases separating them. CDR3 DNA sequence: TGCGCCAGCAGCCAAGGACCAGCGTTTAGCACAGATACGCAGTATTTT. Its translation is CASSQGPAFSTDTQYF.

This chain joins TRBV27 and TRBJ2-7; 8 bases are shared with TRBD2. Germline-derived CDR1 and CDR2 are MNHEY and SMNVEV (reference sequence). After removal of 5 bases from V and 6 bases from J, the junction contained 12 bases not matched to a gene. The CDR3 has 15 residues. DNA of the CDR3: TGTGCCAGCAGTCAACTCAGGGCGGGGGGAGTCGAGCAGTACTTC. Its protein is CASSQLRAGGVEQYF.

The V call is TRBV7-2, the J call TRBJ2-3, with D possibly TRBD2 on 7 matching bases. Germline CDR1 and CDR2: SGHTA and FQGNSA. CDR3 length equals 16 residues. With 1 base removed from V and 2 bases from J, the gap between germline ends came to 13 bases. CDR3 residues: CASSLERGALTDTQYF. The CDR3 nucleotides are TGTGCCAGCAGCTTAGAACGGGGGGCTCTCACAGATACGCAGTATTTT.

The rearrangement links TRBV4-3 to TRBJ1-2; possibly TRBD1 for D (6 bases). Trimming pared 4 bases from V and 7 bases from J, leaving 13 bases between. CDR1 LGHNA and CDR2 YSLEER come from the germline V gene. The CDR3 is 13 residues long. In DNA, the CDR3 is TGCGCCAGCAGCCTGACCCGGGGGGCTGGCTACACCTTC. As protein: CASSLTRGAGYTF.

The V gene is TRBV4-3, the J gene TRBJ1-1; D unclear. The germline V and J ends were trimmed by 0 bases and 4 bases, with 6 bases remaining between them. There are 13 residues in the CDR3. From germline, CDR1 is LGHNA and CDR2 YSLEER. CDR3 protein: CASSQDSSTEAFF. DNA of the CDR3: TGCGCCAGCAGCCAAGACTCGAGCACTGAAGCTTTCTTT.

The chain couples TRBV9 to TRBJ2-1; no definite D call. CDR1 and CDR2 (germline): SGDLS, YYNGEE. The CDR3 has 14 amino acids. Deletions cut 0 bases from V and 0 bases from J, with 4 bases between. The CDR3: CASSVESSYNEQFF. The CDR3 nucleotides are TGTGCCAGCAGCGTAGAGAGCTCCTACAATGAGCAGTTCTTC.